This T cell receptor (beta chain) was documented in a study of CD8 T cells in ankylosing spondylitis. As to this clonotype: The antigen remains undetermined.

Whole-study results and caveats: Clones linked to disease were reported to show significant enrichment in matched ankylosing spondylitis synovial fluid.

V dropped 3 bases and J dropped 6; count of bases not matched to a gene: 7. Germline V lookup: CDR1 SEHNR, CDR2 FQNEAQ (reference sequence). The length of the CDR3 is 14 residues. TCRdb recomputed calls from the 5' RACE reads with MiXCR, one row per CDR3 protein. The repertoire holds hundreds of thousands of distinct CDR3 sequences, about a fifth seen once, with 3% to 4% in the top ten. The sequenced material came from blood, either unsorted or a sorted T cell fraction (not recorded which). This sequence joins TRBV7-9 and TRBJ2-7; 8 nucleotides agree with TRBD2. The source of this sequence is a female donor with ankylosing spondylitis or in good health (not recorded which). CDR3 sequence: CASSFPGLGIEQYF. CDR3 bases: TGTGCCAGCAGCTTTCCGGGACTAGGGATCGAGCAGTACTTC.